The following is a TCR beta chain sequence with its context. The antigen remains undetermined. The data were taken from a study of CD8+ T cells in alopecia areata. Overall study context: For the treated group, dosing was oral tofacitinib at 5 to 10 mg twice daily.

In germline, CDR1 is SGHTA, CDR2 FQGNSA. The ends were cut back, 7 bases at V and 2 bases at J, with 22 bases in the middle. The CDR3 consists of 17 residues. General observations from the study: Tofacitinib produced a significant decrease in scalp clonality and in expanded CD8+ clones among the top 100.

cDNA serving as the sequencing template came from extracted, reverse transcribed RNA. The protocol was immunoSEQ multiplex PCR, while the TCRdb copy is restricted to in-frame clones and leaves out a portion. The sample holds approximately 100,000 clones, approximately 90% seen once. Treatment specified: oral pan-JAK inhibitor, 5-10 mg twice daily. This chain connects TRBV7-2 to TRBJ2-3; D may be TRBD2 (6 bases). The source was CD8+ T cells sorted from blood, collected between weeks 30 and 35, from a patient treated with tofacitinib. The origin of this receptor is a human donor with alopecia areata. The CDR3 loop is CASKGGATFSYTDTQYF. Written as DNA, the CDR3 is TGTGCCAGCAAGGGCGGGGCCACCTTCTCATACACAGATACGCAGTATTTT.